These T cell receptor beta chains were read from a single sample in a study of identical twins. Via MiXCR, TCRdb re-called the 5' RACE reads, giving one row per CDR3 protein. The sample records fewer than 650,000 distinct CDR3 sequences, approximately 9.6% being singletons. These data also featured in a second study, about yellow fever vaccine responses in identical twins.

Sequenced input: PBMCs. The receptors derive from a young woman in good health. CDR3s include the opening cysteine and the closing phenylalanine or tryptophan. Fields, in order: D gene, clone size, J gene, V gene, CDR3 DNA, CDR3 protein. D genes are given only for firm matches. Some rows mark clone size as missing; the rest say once, few, many or name a class of expanded clone.

TRBD2 | NA | TRBJ2-3 | TRBV13 | TGTGCCAGCAGCTTAGGTGCCCATCGCGGGGGAGACACAGATACGCAGTATTTT | CASSLGAHRGGDTDTQYF
TRBD2 | many | TRBJ2-1 | TRBV5-1 | TGCGCCAGCAGTCAAAGTGAAGGCGGACTAGCGGACAATGAGCAGTTCTTC | CASSQSEGGLADNEQFF
NA | many | TRBJ2-1 | TRBV14 | TGTGCCAGCAGCCAAGATTCTCTTGAGGTTCCGTTCTTC | CASSQDSLEVPFF
NA | NA | TRBJ1-5 | TRBV5-6 | TGTGCCAGCAGCTCGTCGGCAGGGGAATTTCAGCCCCAGCATTTT | CASSSSAGEFQPQHF
TRBD1 | NA | TRBJ2-1 | TRBV6-1 | TGTGCCAGCAAGCCCACTAGGACACAGGGGCATGAGCAGTTCTTC | CASKPTRTQGHEQFF
NA | NA | TRBJ1-1 | TRBV7-9 | TGTGCCAGCAGCTCGGTAGGCTGGAACACTGAAGCTTTCTTT | CASSSVGWNTEAFF
TRBD2 | few | TRBJ2-1 | TRBV12-3/TRBV12-4 | TGTGCCAGCAGACTTGCGGGGGGACGGGTGAGCAATGAGCAGTTCTTC | CASRLAGGRVSNEQFF
TRBD2 | NA | TRBJ2-1 | TRBV11-2 | TGTGCCAGCAGAACTAGTCTTGGACTAGCGGGTTTCAGCTCCTACAATGAGCAGTTCTTC | CASRTSLGLAGFSSYNEQFF
TRBD1 | many | TRBJ2-3 | TRBV6-2/TRBV6-3 | TGTGCCAGCAGTTACCTCGGACAGGGGGTAGATACGCAGTATTTT | CASSYLGQGVDTQYF
NA | many | TRBJ2-4 | TRBV20-1 | TGCAGTGCCCCGACGGAAAACATTCAGTACTTC | CSAPTENIQYF
NA | many | TRBJ1-2 | TRBV28 | TGTGCCAGCAGTATTACTAACTATGGCTACACCTTC | CASSITNYGYTF
NA | once | TRBJ1-1 | TRBV29-1 | TGCAGCGTACACCGGGACACCACTGAAGCTTTCTTT | CSVHRDTTEAFF
NA | NA | TRBJ2-5 | TRBV20-1 | TGCAGTGTATATGGTGGGGAGACCCAGTACTTC | CSVYGGETQYF
TRBD1 | NA | TRBJ2-3 | TRBV19 | TGTGCCAGTAGTATAGCTGGGACAGGGGGCGAAGATACGCAGTATTTT | CASSIAGTGGEDTQYF
NA | few | TRBJ2-7 | TRBV6-2/TRBV6-3 | TGTGCCAGCAGTCCTGCAGACAGGTTTAACTACGAGCAGTACTTC | CASSPADRFNYEQYF
NA | few | TRBJ2-5 | TRBV6-2/TRBV6-3 | TGTGCCAGCAGAATCCAGTTGTACCAAGAGACCCAGTACTTC | CASRIQLYQETQYF
NA | NA | TRBJ2-1 | TRBV29-1 | TGCAGCGTTTCAGGGAATTCCAATGAGCAGTTCTTC | CSVSGNSNEQFF
TRBD2 | many | TRBJ2-3 | TRBV15 | TGTGCCACCAGCCCTCTAGCGGGAGGGCCAAATACGCAGTATTTT | CATSPLAGGPNTQYF
NA | NA | TRBJ1-2 | TRBV6-5 | TGTGCCAGCAGTTACGACAGAGTCTGGGGCTACACCTTC | CASSYDRVWGYTF
TRBD1 | many | TRBJ1-5 | TRBV6-1 | TGTGCCAGTTCGGGACAGGGGTGGTATAGCAATCAGCCCCAGCATTTT | CASSGQGWYSNQPQHF
TRBD1 | many | TRBJ2-5 | TRBV29-1 | TGCAGCGTGTCCCGGGACAGGAATTTGGAGACCCAGTACTTC | CSVSRDRNLETQYF
TRBD2 | NA | TRBJ2-1 | TRBV4-1 | TGCGCCAGCAGCCATTACACGGGGGGGCCCAAATACAATGAGCAGTTCTTC | CASSHYTGGPKYNEQFF
NA | NA | TRBJ2-1 | TRBV18 | TGTGCCAGCTCACCTTTTCAACAGGGATCCAATGAGCAGTTCTTC | CASSPFQQGSNEQFF
NA | many | TRBJ2-7 | TRBV20-1 | TGCAGTGCCAGCCTCGTCGAGGAGCAGTACTTC | CSASLVEEQYF
NA | few | TRBJ2-7 | TRBV11-2 | TGTGCCAGCAACTCCCAACCCACGCGGAGAGCGCCCTACGAGCAGTACTTC | CASNSQPTRRAPYEQYF
TRBD1 | few | TRBJ2-5 | TRBV15 | TGTGCCACCAGCAACTGGACAGGGCCTGTGACCCAGTACTTC | CATSNWTGPVTQYF
NA | many | TRBJ1-1 | TRBV7-3 | TGTGCCAGCAGCTTAATTCGGGGCACTATGAACACTGAAGCTTTCTTT | CASSLIRGTMNTEAFF
TRBD1 | NA | TRBJ1-1 | TRBV4-2 | TGTGCCAGCAGCCAAGATTTCAGGCAGGGGGCTGAAGCTTTCTTT | CASSQDFRQGAEAFF
NA | many | TRBJ2-7 | TRBV28 | TGTGCCAGCAGTTTAGCGGGGGCTGTCTCCTACGAGCAGTACTTC | CASSLAGAVSYEQYF
NA | few | TRBJ2-1 | TRBV7-7 | TGTGCTAGCAGCTTAGTAGAGGCAGGACGGTACAATGAGCAGTTCTTC | CASSLVEAGRYNEQFF
NA | NA | TRBJ2-7 | TRBV7-9 | TGTGCCAGCAGCCCGGAGGGGAACGAGCAGTACTTC | CASSPEGNEQYF
TRBD2 | many | TRBJ2-3 | TRBV20-1 | TGCAGTGCTCATTTAGCGGGAGTTAGGGATACGCAGTATTTT | CSAHLAGVRDTQYF